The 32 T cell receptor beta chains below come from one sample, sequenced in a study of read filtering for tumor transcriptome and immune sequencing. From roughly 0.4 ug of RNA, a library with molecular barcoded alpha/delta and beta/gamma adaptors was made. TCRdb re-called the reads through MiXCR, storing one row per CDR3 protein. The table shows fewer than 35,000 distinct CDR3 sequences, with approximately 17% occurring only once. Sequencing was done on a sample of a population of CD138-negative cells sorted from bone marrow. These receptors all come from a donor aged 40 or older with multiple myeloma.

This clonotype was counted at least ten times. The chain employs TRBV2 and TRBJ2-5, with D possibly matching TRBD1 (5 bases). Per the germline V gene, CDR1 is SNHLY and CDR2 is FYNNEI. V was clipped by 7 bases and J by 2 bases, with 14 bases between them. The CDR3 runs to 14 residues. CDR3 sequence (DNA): TGTGCCAGCACCCTTAATGGGGCTCAAGAGACCCAGTACTTC. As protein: CASTLNGAQETQYF.

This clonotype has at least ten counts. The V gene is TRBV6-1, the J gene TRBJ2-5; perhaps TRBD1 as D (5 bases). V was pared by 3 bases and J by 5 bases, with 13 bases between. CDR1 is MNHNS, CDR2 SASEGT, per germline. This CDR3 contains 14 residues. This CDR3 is CASSDLGVVETQYF. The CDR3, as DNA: TGTGCCAGCAGTGATTTAGGGGTGGTGGAGACCCAGTACTTC.

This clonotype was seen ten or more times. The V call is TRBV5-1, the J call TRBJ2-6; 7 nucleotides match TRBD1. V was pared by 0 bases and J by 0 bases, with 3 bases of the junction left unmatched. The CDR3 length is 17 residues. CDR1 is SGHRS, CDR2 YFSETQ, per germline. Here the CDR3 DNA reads TGCGCCAGCAGCTTGGACAGGGGCGTCTCTGGGGCCAACGTCCTGACTTTC. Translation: CASSLDRGVSGANVLTF.

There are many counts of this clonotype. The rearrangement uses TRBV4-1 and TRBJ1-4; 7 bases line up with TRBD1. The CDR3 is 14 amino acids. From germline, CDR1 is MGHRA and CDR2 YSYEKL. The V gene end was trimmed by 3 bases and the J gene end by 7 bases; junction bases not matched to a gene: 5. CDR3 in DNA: TGCGCCAGCAGCCAGACAGGGAATAGTGAAAAACTGTTTTTT. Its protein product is CASSQTGNSEKLFF.

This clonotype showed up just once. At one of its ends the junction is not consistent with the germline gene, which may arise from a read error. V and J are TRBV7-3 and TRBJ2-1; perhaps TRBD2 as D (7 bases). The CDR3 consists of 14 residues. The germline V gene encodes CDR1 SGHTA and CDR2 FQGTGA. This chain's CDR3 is CASSGGASYNELFF. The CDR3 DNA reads TGTGCCAGCAGCGGGGGGGCCTCCTACAATGAGCTGTTCTTC.

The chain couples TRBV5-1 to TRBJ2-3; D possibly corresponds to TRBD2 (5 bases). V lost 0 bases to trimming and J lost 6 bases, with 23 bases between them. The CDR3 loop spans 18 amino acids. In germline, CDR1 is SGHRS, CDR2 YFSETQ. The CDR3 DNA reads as TGCGCCAGCAGCTTGGCCCTAACTCTAGCTGCGAGCGGCGATACGCAGTATTTT. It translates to CASSLALTLAASGDTQYF. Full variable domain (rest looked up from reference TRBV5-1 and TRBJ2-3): KAGVTQTPRYLIKTRGQQVTLSCSPISGHRSVSWYQQTPGQGLQFLFEYFSETQRNKGNFPGRFSGRQFSNSRSEMNVSTLELGDSALYLCASSLALTLAASGDTQYFGPGTRLTVL.

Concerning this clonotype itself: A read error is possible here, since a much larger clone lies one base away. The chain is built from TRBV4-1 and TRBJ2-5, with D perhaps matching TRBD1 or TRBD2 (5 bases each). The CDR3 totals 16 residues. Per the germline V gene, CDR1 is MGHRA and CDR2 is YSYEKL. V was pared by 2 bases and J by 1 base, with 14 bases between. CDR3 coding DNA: TGCGCCAGCAGCCAAAATGGGGGAATCGGCCAAGAGACCCAGTACTTC. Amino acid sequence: CASSQNGGIGQETQYF.

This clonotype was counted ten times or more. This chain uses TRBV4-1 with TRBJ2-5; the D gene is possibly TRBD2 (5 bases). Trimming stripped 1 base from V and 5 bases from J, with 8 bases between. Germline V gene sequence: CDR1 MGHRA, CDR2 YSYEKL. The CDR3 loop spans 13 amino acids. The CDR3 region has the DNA TGCGCCAGCAGCCAAGCCGGGGAGGAGACCCAGTACTTC. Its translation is CASSQAGEETQYF.

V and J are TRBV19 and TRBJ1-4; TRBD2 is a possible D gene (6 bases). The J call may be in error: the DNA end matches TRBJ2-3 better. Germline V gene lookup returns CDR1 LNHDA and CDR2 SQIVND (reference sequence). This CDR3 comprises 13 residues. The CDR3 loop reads CASSIHAGSKQYF. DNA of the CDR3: TGTGCCAGTAGTATACATGCCGGGAGTAAGCAGTATTTT.

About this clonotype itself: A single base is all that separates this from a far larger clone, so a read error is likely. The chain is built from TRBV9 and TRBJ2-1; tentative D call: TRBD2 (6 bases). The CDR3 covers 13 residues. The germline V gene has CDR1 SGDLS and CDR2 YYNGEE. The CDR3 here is CASSLEAGTERFF. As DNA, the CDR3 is TGCGCCAGCAGCTTGGAGGCAGGGACTGAGCGGTTCTTC. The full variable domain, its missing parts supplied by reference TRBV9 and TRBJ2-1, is DSGVTQTPKHLITATGQRVTLRCSPRSGDLSVYWYQQSLDQGLQFLIQYYNGEERAKGNILERFSAQQFPDLHSELNLSSLELGDSALYFCASSLEAGTERFFGPGTRLTVL.

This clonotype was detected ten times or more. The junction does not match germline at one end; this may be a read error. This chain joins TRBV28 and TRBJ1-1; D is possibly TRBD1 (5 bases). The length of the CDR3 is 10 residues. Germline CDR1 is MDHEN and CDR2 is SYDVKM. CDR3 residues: CASSQEGAQF. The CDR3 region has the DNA TGTGCCAGCAGTCAGGAAGGGGCCCAATTT.

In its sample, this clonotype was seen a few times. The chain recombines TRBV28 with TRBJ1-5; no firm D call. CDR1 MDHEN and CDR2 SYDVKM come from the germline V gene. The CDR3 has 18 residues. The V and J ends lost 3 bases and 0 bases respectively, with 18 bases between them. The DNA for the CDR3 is TGTGCCAGCAGTTTGTCAGTGGGGTTAGGTTCTAGCAATCAGCCCCAGCATTTT. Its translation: CASSLSVGLGSSNQPQHF.

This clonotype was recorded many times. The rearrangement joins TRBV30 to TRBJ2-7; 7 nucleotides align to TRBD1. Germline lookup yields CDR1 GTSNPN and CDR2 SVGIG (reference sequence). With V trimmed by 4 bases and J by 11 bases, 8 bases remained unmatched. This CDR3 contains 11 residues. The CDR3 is CAWTGNQGEYF. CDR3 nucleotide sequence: TGTGCCTGGACCGGTAACCAGGGGGAGTACTTC.

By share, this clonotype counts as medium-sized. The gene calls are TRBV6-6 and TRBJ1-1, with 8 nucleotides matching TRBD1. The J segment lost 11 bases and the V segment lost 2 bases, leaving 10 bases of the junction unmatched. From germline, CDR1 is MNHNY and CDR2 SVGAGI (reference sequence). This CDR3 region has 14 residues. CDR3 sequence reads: CASSYGRQGSEAFF. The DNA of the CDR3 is TGTGCCAGCAGTTACGGGAGACAGGGGTCGGAGGCTTTCTTT.

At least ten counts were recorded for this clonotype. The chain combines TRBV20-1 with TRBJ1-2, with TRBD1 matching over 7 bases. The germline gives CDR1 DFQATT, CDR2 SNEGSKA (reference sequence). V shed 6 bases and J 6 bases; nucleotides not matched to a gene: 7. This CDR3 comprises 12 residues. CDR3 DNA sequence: TGCAGTGCCGGGACAGATTCGAATGGCTACACCTTC. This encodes CSAGTDSNGYTF.

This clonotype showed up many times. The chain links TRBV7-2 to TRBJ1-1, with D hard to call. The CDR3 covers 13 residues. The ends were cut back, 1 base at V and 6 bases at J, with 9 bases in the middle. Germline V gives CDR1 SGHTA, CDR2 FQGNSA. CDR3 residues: CASSLERRAEAFF. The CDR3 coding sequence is TGTGCCAGCAGCTTAGAACGGCGGGCTGAAGCTTTCTTT.

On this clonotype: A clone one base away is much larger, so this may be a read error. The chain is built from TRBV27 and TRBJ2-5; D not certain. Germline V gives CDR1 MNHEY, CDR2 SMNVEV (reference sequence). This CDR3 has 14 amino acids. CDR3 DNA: TGTGCCGGCAGTTTATTTGGCTACCAAGAGACCCAGTACTTC. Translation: CAGSLFGYQETQYF.

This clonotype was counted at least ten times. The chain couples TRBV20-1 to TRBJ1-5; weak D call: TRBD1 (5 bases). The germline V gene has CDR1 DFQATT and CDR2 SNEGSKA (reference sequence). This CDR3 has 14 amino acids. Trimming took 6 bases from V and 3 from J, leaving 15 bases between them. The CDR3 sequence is CSASPLQDNQPQHF. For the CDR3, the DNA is TGCAGTGCCAGCCCCCTACAGGACAATCAGCCCCAGCATTTT.

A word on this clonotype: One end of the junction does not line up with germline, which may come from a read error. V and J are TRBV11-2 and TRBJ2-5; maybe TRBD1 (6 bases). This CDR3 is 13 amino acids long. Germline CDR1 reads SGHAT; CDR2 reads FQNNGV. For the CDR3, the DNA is TGTGCCTGCAGGCAGACAGGAAAAGAGACCCAGTACTTC. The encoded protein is CACRQTGKETQYF.

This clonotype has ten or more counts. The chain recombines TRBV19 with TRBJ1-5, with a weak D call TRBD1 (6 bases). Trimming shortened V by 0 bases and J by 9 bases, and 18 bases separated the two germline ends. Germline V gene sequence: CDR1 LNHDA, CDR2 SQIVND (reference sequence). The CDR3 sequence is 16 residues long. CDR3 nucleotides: TGTGCCAGTAGTATAGATCCTGGCAGGGACAAGGTGCCCCAGCATTTT. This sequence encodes CASSIDPGRDKVPQHF.

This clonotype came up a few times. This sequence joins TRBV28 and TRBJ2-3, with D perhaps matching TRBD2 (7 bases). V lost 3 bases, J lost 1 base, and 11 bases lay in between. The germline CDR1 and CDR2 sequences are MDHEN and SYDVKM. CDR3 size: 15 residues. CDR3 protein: CASSLGGAGTDTQYF. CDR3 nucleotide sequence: TGTGCCAGCAGTTTGGGGGGGGCGGGCACAGATACGCAGTATTTT.

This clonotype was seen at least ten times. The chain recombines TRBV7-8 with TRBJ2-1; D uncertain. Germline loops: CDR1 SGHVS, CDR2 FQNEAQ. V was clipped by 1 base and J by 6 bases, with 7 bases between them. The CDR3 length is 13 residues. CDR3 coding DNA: TGTGCCAGCAGCTTAGGTGGAGTCAATGAGCAGTTCTTC. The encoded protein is CASSLGGVNEQFF.

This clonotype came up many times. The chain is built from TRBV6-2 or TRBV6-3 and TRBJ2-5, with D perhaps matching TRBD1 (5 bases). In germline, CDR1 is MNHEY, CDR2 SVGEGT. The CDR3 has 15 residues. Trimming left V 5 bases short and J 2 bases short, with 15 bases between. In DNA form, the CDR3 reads TGTGCCAGCAGTAACCACCTGACAGCACAAGAGACCCAGTACTTC. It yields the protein CASSNHLTAQETQYF.

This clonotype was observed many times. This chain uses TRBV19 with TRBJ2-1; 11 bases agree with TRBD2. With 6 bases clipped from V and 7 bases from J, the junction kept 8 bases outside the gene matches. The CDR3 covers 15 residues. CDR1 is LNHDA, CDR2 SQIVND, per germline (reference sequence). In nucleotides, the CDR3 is TGTGCCAGTAGCTACGCCGGGACTAGCGGTAATGAGCAGTTCTTC. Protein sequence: CASSYAGTSGNEQFF.

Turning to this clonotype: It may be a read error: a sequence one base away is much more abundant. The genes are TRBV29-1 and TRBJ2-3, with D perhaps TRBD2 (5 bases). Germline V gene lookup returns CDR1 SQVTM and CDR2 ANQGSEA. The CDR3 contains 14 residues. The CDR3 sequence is CIVEVARKRDTQYF. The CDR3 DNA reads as TGCATCGTTGAAGTAGCGAGGAAAAGGGATACGCAGTATTTT.

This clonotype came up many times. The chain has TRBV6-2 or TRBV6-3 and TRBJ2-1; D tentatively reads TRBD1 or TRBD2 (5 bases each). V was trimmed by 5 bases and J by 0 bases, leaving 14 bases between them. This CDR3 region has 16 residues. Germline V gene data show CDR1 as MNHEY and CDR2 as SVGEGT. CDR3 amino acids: CASSILGGGSYNEQFF. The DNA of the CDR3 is TGTGCCAGCAGTATCTTGGGTGGGGGCTCCTACAATGAGCAGTTCTTC.

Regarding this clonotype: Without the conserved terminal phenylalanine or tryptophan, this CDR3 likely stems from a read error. Written as DNA, the CDR3 is TGTGCCAGCAGCTACGGGACAGATGAAAAACTGTTTCTT. The encoded protein is CASSYGTDEKLFL. The rearrangement uses TRBV7-9 and TRBJ1-4; 7 bases match TRBD1. CDR3 length: 13 residues. V shed 4 bases and J 6 bases; nucleotides not matched to a gene: 2. The germline gives CDR1 SEHNR, CDR2 FQNEAQ (reference sequence).

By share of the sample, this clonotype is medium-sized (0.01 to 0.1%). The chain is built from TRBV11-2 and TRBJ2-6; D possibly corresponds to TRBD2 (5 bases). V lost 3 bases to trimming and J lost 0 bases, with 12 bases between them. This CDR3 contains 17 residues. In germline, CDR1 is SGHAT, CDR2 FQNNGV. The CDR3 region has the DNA TGTGCCAGCAGCTTTTGGACTGGGAGCTCTGGGGCCAACGTCCTGACTTTC. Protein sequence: CASSFWTGSSGANVLTF.

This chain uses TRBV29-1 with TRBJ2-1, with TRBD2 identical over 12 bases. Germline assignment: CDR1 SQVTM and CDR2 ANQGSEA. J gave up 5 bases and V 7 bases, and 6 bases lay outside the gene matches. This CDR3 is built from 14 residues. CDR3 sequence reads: CSARLAGENNEQFF. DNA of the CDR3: TGCAGCGCCCGACTAGCGGGAGAGAACAATGAGCAGTTCTTC.

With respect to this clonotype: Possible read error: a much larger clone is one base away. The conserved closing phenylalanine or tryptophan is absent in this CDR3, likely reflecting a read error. The DNA for the CDR3 is TGCAGTGCTAGTGCCGAGGGGGATCAGCCCCAGCATTCT. The encoded protein is CSASAEGDQPQHS. The V gene is TRBV20-1, the J gene TRBJ1-5; TRBD1 might be the D (6 bases). The CDR3 consists of 13 residues. V lost 3 bases and J lost 5, with 11 bases in between. From germline, CDR1 is DFQATT and CDR2 SNEGSKA (reference sequence).

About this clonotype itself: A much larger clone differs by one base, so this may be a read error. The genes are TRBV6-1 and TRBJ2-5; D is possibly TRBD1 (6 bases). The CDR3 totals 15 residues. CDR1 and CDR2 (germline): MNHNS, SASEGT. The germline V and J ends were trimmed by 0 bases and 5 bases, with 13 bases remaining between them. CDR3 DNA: TGTGCCAGCAGTGAAGCAGTACAGGGTGGGGAGACCCAGTACTTC. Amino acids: CASSEAVQGGETQYF.

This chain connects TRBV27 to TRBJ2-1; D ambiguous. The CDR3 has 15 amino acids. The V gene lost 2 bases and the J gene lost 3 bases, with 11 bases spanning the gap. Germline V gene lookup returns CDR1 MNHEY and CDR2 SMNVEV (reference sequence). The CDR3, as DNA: TGTGCCAGCAGTTTAGGCTTAAGCTTCTACAATGAGCAGTTCTTC. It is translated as CASSLGLSFYNEQFF.